This T cell receptor beta chain was found in a study of blood T cell repertoires in COVID-19. Study background: Researchers got acute and convalescent COVID-19 samples from the United States, Italy and Spain. PBMCs, B-cell-depleted T cells, or T cells were the source of the cDNA or gDNA that made up the material.

Original analysis: Using reference gene primer amplification, nucleated cell counts were estimated. The assay was immunoSEQ multiplex PCR, and TCRdb's table has in-frame clones only and misses some. D and trimming come from the DNA, and the V and J calls and clone size come from that table. The profile shows 65,000 or so clones, approximately 90% of them singletons. V gave up 0 bases and J gave up 8 bases; unmatched junction bases: 6. The CDR3 length is 15 residues. CDR1 is SGHNT, CDR2 YYREEE, per germline (reference sequence). This clone has just a few counts. Sequenced sample: peripheral blood. This clonotype was sampled from a man aged 50 to 60 with active COVID-19. The chain has TRBV5-4 and TRBJ1-4; 8 bases map to TRBD1. In nucleotides, the CDR3 is TGTGCCAGCAGCTTGGCCCCGACAGGGGAGGAAAAACTGTTTTTT. Amino acids: CASSLAPTGEEKLFF. Looking up the rest from reference TRBV5-4 and TRBJ1-4 gives the full variable domain: ETGVTQSPTHLIKTRGQQVTLRCSSQSGHNTVSWYQQALGQGPQFIFQYYREEENGRGNFPPRFSGLQFPNYSSELNVNALELDDSALYLCASSLAPTGEEKLFFGSGTQLSVL.